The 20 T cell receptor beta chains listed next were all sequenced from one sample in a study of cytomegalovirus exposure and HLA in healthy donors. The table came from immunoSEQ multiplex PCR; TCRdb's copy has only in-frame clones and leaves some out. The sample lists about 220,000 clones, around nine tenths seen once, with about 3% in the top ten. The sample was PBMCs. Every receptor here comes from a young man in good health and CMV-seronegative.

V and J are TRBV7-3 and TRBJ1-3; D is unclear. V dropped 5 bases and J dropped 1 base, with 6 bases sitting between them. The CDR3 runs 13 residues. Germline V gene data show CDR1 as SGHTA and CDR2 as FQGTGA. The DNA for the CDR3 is TGTGCCAGCAGCGCGGGATCTGGAAACACCATATATTTT. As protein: CASSAGSGNTIYF.

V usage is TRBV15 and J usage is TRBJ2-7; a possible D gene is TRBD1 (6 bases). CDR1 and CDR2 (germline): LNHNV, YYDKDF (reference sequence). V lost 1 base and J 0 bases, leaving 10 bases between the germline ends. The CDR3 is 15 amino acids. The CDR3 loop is CATSRGDMSSYEQYF. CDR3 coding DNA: TGTGCCACCAGCAGAGGGGACATGAGCTCCTACGAGCAGTACTTC.

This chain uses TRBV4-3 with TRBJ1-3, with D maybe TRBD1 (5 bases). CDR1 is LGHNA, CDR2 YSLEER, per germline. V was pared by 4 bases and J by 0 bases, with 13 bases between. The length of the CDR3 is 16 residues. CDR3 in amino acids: CASSPAGPGSGNTIYF. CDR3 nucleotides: TGCGCCAGCAGCCCCGCGGGGCCAGGCTCTGGAAACACCATATATTTT.

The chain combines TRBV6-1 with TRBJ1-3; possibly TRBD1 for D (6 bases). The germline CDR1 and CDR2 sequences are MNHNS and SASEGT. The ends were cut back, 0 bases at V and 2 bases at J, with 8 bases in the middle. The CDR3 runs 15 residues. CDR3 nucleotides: TGTGCCAGCAGTGAAGCACAGGGAGCTGGAAACACCATATATTTT. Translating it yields CASSEAQGAGNTIYF.

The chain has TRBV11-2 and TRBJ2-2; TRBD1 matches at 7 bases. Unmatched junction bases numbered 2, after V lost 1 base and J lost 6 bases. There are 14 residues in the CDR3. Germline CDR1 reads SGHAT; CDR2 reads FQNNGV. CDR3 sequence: CASSLVGGPGELFF. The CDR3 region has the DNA TGTGCCAGCAGCTTAGTAGGGGGCCCCGGGGAGCTGTTTTTT.

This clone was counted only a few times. The DNA for the CDR3 is TGCGCCAGCAGCTCGGGACAGGGGGCCGGGGAGCTGTTTTTT. It codes for CASSSGQGAGELFF. The chain is built from TRBV5-1 and TRBJ2-2; TRBD1 aligns across 11 bases. The CDR3 has 14 residues. After removal of 3 bases from V and 6 bases from J, the junction contained 1 base not matched to a gene. CDR1 is SGHRS, CDR2 YFSETQ, per germline.

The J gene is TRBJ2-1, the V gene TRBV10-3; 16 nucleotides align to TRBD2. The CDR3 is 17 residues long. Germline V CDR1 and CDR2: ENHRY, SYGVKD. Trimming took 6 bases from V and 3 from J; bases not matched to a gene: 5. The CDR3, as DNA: TGTGCCATCAGAGGGACTAGCGGGGGGGAGTACTACAATGAGCAGTTCTTC. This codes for CAIRGTSGGEYYNEQFF.

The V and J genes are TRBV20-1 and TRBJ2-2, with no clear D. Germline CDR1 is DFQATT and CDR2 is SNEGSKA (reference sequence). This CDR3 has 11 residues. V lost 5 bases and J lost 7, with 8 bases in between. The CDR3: CSAPENGELFF. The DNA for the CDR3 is TGCAGTGCTCCCGAGAACGGGGAGCTGTTTTTT.

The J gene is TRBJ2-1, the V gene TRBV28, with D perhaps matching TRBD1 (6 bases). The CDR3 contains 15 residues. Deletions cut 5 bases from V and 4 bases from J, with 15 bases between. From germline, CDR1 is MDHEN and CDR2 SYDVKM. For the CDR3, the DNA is TGTGCCAGCAGTAGGGGGACCCCGGGGTACAATGAGCAGTTCTTC. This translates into CASSRGTPGYNEQFF.

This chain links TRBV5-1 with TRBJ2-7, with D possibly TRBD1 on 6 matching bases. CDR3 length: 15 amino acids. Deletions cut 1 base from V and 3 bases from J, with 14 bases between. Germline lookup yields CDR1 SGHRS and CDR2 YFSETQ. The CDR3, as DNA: TGCGCCAGCAGCTTGACAGGGAAATGGGTCTACGAGCAGTACTTC. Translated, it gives CASSLTGKWVYEQYF. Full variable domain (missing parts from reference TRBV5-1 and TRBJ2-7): KAGVTQTPRYLIKTRGQQVTLSCSPISGHRSVSWYQQTPGQGLQFLFEYFSETQRNKGNFPGRFSGRQFSNSRSEMNVSTLELGDSALYLCASSLTGKWVYEQYFGPGTRLTVT.

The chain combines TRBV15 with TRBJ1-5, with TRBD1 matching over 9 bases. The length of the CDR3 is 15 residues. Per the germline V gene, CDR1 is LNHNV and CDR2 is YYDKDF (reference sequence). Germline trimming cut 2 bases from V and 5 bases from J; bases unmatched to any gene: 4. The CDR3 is CATSRQTGGYQPQHF. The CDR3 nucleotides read TGTGCCACCAGCAGACAGACAGGGGGGTATCAGCCCCAGCATTTT.

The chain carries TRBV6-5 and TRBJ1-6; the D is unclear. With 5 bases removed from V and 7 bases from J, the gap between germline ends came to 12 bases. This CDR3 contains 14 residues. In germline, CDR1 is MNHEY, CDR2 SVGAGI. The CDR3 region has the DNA TGTGCCAGCAGTCGCGACACGGGGAATTCACCCCTCCACTTT. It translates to CASSRDTGNSPLHF.

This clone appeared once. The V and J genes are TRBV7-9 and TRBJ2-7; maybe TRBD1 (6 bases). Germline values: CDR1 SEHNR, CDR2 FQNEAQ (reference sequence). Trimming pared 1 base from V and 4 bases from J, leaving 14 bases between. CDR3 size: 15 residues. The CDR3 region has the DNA TGTGCCAGCAGCTTAGGTACAGGGAACAGGTACGAGCAGTACTTC. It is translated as CASSLGTGNRYEQYF.

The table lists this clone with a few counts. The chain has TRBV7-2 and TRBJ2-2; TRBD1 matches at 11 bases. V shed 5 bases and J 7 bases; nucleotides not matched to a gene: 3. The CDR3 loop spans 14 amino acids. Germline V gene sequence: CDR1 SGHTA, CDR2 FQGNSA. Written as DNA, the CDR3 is TGTGCCAGCAGCCCGGACAGGGGGCGCGGGGAGCTGTTTTTT. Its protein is CASSPDRGRGELFF.

Here the CDR3 reads CASSFYSLEDTQYF. Here the CDR3 DNA reads TGCGCCAGCAGCTTTTATAGTTTAGAGGATACGCAGTATTTT. The chain uses TRBV5-1 and TRBJ2-3, with unresolved D. V was trimmed by 2 bases and J by 6 bases, leaving 13 bases between them. Looked up from germline, CDR1 is SGHRS and CDR2 is YFSETQ. This CDR3 has 14 residues.

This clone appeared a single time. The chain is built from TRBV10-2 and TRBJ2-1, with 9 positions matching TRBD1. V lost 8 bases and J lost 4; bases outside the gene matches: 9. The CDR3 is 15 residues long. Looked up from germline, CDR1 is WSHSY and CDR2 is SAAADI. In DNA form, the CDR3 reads TGCGCCAGCGCAGGGGGACAGGGCAGGTACAATGAGCAGTTCTTC. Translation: CASAGGQGRYNEQFF.

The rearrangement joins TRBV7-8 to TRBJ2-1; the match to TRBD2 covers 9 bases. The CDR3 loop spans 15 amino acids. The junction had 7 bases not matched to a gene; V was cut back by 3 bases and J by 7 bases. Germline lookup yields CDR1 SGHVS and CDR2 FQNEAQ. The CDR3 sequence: CASSFPSGTLNEQFF. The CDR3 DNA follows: TGTGCCAGCAGCTTTCCTAGCGGGACCCTTAATGAGCAGTTCTTC.

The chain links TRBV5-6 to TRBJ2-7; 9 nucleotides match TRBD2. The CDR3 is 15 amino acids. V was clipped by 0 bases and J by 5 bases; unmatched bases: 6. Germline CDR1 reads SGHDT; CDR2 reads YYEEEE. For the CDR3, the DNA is TGTGCCAGCAGCTTGGGGACTAGCGATTTCGACGAGCAGTACTTC. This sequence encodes CASSLGTSDFDEQYF.

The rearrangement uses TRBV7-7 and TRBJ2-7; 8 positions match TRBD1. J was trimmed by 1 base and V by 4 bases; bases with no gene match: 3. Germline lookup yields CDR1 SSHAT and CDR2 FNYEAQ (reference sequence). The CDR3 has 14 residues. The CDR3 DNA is TGTGCCAGCAGCTCAGACAGGGGATCCTACGAGCAGTACTTC. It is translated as CASSSDRGSYEQYF. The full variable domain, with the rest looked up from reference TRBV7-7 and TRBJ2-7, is GAGVSQSPRYKVTKRGQDVTLRCDPISSHATLYWYQQALGQGPEFLTYFNYEAQPDKSGLPSDRFSAERPEGSISTLTIQRTEQRDSAMYRCASSSDRGSYEQYFGPGTRLTVT.

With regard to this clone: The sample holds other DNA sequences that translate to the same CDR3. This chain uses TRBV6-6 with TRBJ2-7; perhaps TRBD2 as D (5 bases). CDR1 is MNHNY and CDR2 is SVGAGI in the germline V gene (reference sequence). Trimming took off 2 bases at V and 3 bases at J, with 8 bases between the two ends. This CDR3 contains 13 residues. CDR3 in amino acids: CASSYRGSYEQYF. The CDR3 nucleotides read TGTGCCAGCAGTTACCGAGGGAGCTACGAGCAGTACTTC.